Sequencing of this T cell receptor (beta chain) was carried out in a study of early T cells in non-severe SARS-CoV-2 infection. Study-level background: Sequenced material consisted of bulk RNA (from unsorted whole blood), and chains were unpaired.

General study points: VDJdb matches were skewed toward anti-spike CD8 T cell responses.

The protocol attached unique molecular identifiers to individual cDNA molecules. A single record per CDR3 protein comes from TCRdb applying MiXCR to the 5' RACE reads. The repertoire holds 95,000 to 110,000 distinct CDR3 sequences, with around 10% as singletons. With respect to this clonotype: Antigen: not known.

The J segment lost 10 bases and the V segment lost 7 bases, leaving 12 bases of the junction unmatched. The CDR3 is 13 amino acids. Germline CDR1 SQVTM, CDR2 ANQGSEA. The sequenced material came from whole blood. The source is an adult who was a healthcare worker with PCR-confirmed SARS-CoV-2 infection or an uninfected control (not recorded which). The rearrangement links TRBV29-1 to TRBJ1-5; TRBD1 matches at 8 bases. Written as DNA, the CDR3 is TGCAGCGCTCAGGGGGCGGAAGGTCACCCCCAGCATTTT. Encoded protein: CSAQGAEGHPQHF.